This record covers a single T cell receptor beta chain. The sample is drawn from a study of T cell repertoires in ileal Crohn's disease. The time point denotes: proximal margin of the surgical specimen (macroscopically non-inflamed). Assay: immunoSEQ multiplex PCR; the TCRdb copy retains only in-frame clones and omits some. In the table there are about 1,800 clones, around 90% of which are singletons. The CDR3 consists of 17 residues. The germline V gene encodes CDR1 MNHEY and CDR2 SMNVEV (reference sequence). The J segment lost 0 bases and the V segment lost 3 bases, leaving 9 bases of the junction unmatched.

The V call is TRBV27, the J call TRBJ2-3; TRBD2 agrees at 7 bases. Sequenced material: ileal tissue. The TCR was taken from an adult with Crohn's disease. The CDR3 loop reads CASSFRGGGMSTDTQYF. The DNA of the CDR3 is TGTGCCAGCAGTTTCCGTGGGGGGGGAATGAGCACAGATACGCAGTATTTT.